The 9 T cell receptor beta chains below come from one sample, sequenced in a study of T cells in Graves' hyperthyroidism and ophthalmopathy. Amplified TCR beta CDR3 regions came from RNA transcripts. TCR CDR3 underwent first-round RT-PCR with the HTBI primer set. Using its own MiXCR run on the multiplex PCR reads, TCRdb lists one record per CDR3 protein. The table has around 540,000 distinct CDR3 sequences, around 16% seen once. Sequenced sample: blood. All receptors come from a woman younger than 45 with Graves' ophthalmopathy.

This clonotype showed up just once. The chain employs TRBV7-8 and TRBJ2-5, with D perhaps TRBD2 (6 bases). The CDR3 totals 15 residues. Germline loops: CDR1 SGHVS, CDR2 FQNEAQ. Deletions cut 4 bases from V and 1 base from J, with 13 bases between. The CDR3 nucleotides are TGTGCCAGCAGCTCGCTGGACTACCCCCAAGAGACCCAGTACTTC. This gives the protein CASSSLDYPQETQYF. The variable domain in full, completed from reference TRBV7-8 and TRBJ2-5, reads GAGVSQSPRYKVAKRGQDVALRCDPISGHVSLFWYQQALGQGPEFLTYFQNEAQLDKSGLPSDRFFAERPEGSVSTLKIQRTQQEDSAVYLCASSSLDYPQETQYFGPGTRLLVL.

This clonotype was observed at least ten times. The chain couples TRBV6-1 to TRBJ1-1, with D hard to call. The V gene's germline CDR1 is MNHNS and CDR2 SASEGT. V lost 6 bases, J lost 3 bases, and 11 bases lay in between. The CDR3 has 13 amino acids. The CDR3 DNA sequence: TGTGCCAGCAGAATACTGTGGGACACTGAAGCTTTCTTT. It encodes CASRILWDTEAFF.

This clonotype was detected only a few times. V and J are TRBV6-2 or TRBV6-3 and TRBJ2-1; 12 bases map to TRBD2. Germline values: CDR1 MNHEY, CDR2 SVGEGT. Losses at the gene ends were 7 bases for V and 0 bases for J; bases not matched to a gene: 7. CDR3 length equals 17 residues. CDR3 in DNA: TGTGCCAGCACATCCCGGACTAGCGGGGCCTCCTACAATGAGCAGTTCTTC. Amino acid sequence: CASTSRTSGASYNEQFF.

This clonotype was seen ten or more times. The gene calls are TRBV28 and TRBJ2-7; tentative D call: TRBD2 (7 bases). CDR1 is MDHEN, CDR2 SYDVKM, per germline. Trimming pared 6 bases from V and 4 bases from J, leaving 19 bases between. This CDR3 has 15 residues. The chain's CDR3 is CASSPGVAGRYEQYF. The CDR3 nucleotides are TGTGCCAGCAGCCCAGGGGTAGCGGGCCGGTACGAGCAGTACTTC.

This clonotype was counted between two and nine times. The chain recombines TRBV12-3 or TRBV12-4 with TRBJ1-3; TRBD1 is a possible D gene (6 bases). The CDR3 runs 13 residues. Trimming removed 2 bases from V and 7 bases from J, with 9 bases in between. CDR3 in amino acids: CASSLNRVNTIYF. The DNA for the CDR3 is TGTGCCAGCAGTTTAAACAGGGTCAACACCATATATTTT.

V and J are TRBV29-1 and TRBJ2-3; 8 positions agree with TRBD2. The CDR3 runs to 13 residues. V shed 5 bases, J shed 4 bases, and the junction held 5 bases outside the gene matches. Germline V gene data show CDR1 as SQVTM and CDR2 as ANQGSEA. CDR3: CSVPSGSADTQYF. The CDR3 DNA is TGCAGCGTTCCCAGCGGGAGCGCAGATACGCAGTATTTT.

In this sample, this clonotype turned up a few times. The rearrangement joins TRBV3-2 to TRBJ1-5; whether TRBD1, the table's D call, matches the DNA was not checked. TRBV3-2 is recorded as a pseudogene. There are 14 residues in the CDR3. The CDR3 region is CASSQRQDNQPQHF. In DNA form, the CDR3 reads TGTGCCAGCAGCCAGCGACAGGATAATCAGCCCCAGCATTTT.

This clonotype was counted at least ten times. The chain is built from TRBV7-2 and TRBJ2-5, with 7 bases lining up with TRBD1. Germline lookup yields CDR1 SGHTA and CDR2 FQGNSA. This CDR3 spans 14 amino acids. The V gene end was trimmed by 3 bases and the J gene end by 0 bases; junction bases not matched to a gene: 1. This CDR3 is CASSLDRNQETQYF. Written as DNA, the CDR3 is TGTGCCAGCAGCTTGGACAGGAACCAAGAGACCCAGTACTTC.

The table lists this clonotype with many counts. V is TRBV3-1 and J is TRBJ1-1, with TRBD1 as a possible D gene (5 bases). CDR1 is LGHDT, CDR2 YNNKEL, per germline (reference sequence). This CDR3 is 15 amino acids long. V dropped 4 bases and J dropped 3 bases, with 15 bases sitting between them. CDR3 bases: TGTGCCAGCAGCCGTGGCAGGGCATCGGACACTGAAGCTTTCTTT. This gives the protein CASSRGRASDTEAFF.